Listed here are 32 T cell receptor beta chains from one sample, sequenced in a study of cytomegalovirus exposure and HLA in healthy donors. The primer mix had 60 Vbeta and 13 Jbeta primers. Some clones are missing from TCRdb's copy, which holds only in-frame ones; the method was immunoSEQ multiplex PCR. The sample yields approximately 210,000 clones, roughly four fifths seen once. The material sequenced was PBMCs. These receptors originate from a woman between 45 and 60 years old in good health and CMV-seropositive.

The CDR3 nucleotides are TGTGCCAGCAGTTTAACAGGGGATCACGAGCAGTACTTC. It yields the protein CASSLTGDHEQYF. This chain connects TRBV27 to TRBJ2-7, with 7 bases lining up with TRBD1. The CDR3 runs to 13 residues. The J segment lost 5 bases and the V segment lost 2 bases, leaving 3 bases of the junction unmatched. Per germline, CDR1 MNHEY and CDR2 SMNVEV (reference sequence).

This chain links TRBV5-1 with TRBJ2-1, with 7 bases identical to TRBD2. Per germline, CDR1 SGHRS and CDR2 YFSETQ. J was trimmed by 8 bases and V by 0 bases; bases with no gene match: 5. This CDR3 is 14 amino acids long. The CDR3, as DNA: TGCGCCAGCAGCTTGGCCTGGGGAGGGGATGAGCAGTTCTTC. This encodes CASSLAWGGDEQFF. Full variable domain (outside the CDR3, taken from reference TRBV5-1 and TRBJ2-1): KAGVTQTPRYLIKTRGQQVTLSCSPISGHRSVSWYQQTPGQGLQFLFEYFSETQRNKGNFPGRFSGRQFSNSRSEMNVSTLELGDSALYLCASSLAWGGDEQFFGPGTRLTVL.

The chain has TRBV10-3 and TRBJ2-2; a possible D gene is TRBD2 (5 bases). Germline CDR1 is ENHRY and CDR2 is SYGVKD. Trimming shortened V by 10 bases and J by 7 bases, and 22 bases separated the two germline ends. The CDR3 is 15 residues long. The CDR3 DNA is TGTGCCAGCAAGGACGGAGGCTCCGTAGTCGGGGAGCTGTTTTTT. Protein: CASKDGGSVVGELFF.

The rearrangement joins TRBV4-2 to TRBJ1-2, with 11 bases that match TRBD1. CDR3 length equals 22 residues. The V gene end was trimmed by 1 base and the J gene end by 0 bases; junction bases not matched to a gene: 19. Germline CDR1 is LGHNA and CDR2 is YNFKEQ. As DNA, the CDR3 is TGTGCCAGCAGCCAAGCCCCTAGAATACCTCGGGACAGGGGGTGGTCTAACTATGGCTACACCTTC. Protein sequence: CASSQAPRIPRDRGWSNYGYTF.

The V and J genes are TRBV7-2 and TRBJ1-3; 7 bases map to TRBD1. With V trimmed by 5 bases and J by 5 bases, 6 bases remained unmatched. This CDR3 is 14 amino acids long. Germline V gene data show CDR1 as SGHTA and CDR2 as FQGNSA. In DNA, the CDR3 is TGTGCCAGCAGCCCGACAGGGAGCAGAAACACCATATATTTT. As protein: CASSPTGSRNTIYF.

The chain joins TRBV12-5 to TRBJ1-1; D might be TRBD1 (6 bases). V lost 7 bases and J lost 2, with 11 bases in between. CDR3 length: 13 amino acids. Germline loops: CDR1 LGHNT, CDR2 FRNRAP. The CDR3 reads CASETGTNTEAFF. The CDR3 DNA reads as TGTGCTAGTGAGACCGGGACAAACACTGAAGCTTTCTTT.

The chain joins TRBV7-9 to TRBJ2-7, with 10 bases fitting TRBD2. Trimming at V came to 1 base and at J to 9 bases, leaving 12 bases not matched to a gene. The CDR3 is 16 amino acids. In germline, CDR1 is SEHNR, CDR2 FQNEAQ (reference sequence). The CDR3 protein is CASSLVGSGGANAQYF. CDR3 coding DNA: TGTGCCAGCAGCTTAGTTGGGAGCGGGGGGGCGAATGCGCAGTACTTC.

The J gene is TRBJ1-2, the V gene TRBV5-1, with a weak D call TRBD1 (6 bases). The germline gives CDR1 SGHRS, CDR2 YFSETQ. There are 13 residues in the CDR3. Trimming removed 3 bases at V and 6 bases at J, with 12 bases between. This CDR3 is CASSSPQGDGYTF. The CDR3 DNA sequence: TGCGCCAGCAGCTCGCCACAGGGAGATGGCTACACCTTC.

For this clone: A read error may produce the germline difference seen at one junction end. CDR3 sequence (DNA): TGTTCCAGCAGCTTACAGGGGATTGAAGCTTTCTTT. It codes for CSSSLQGIEAFF. This chain links TRBV7-9 with TRBJ1-1; 7 nucleotides agree with TRBD1. The germline V gene has CDR1 SEHNR and CDR2 FQNEAQ (reference sequence). The CDR3 spans 12 residues.

The V and J genes are TRBV7-5 and TRBJ1-1. TRBV7-5 is given as a pseudogene. The CDR3 is made up of 18 amino acids. In DNA form, the CDR3 reads TGTGCCAGAAGCTTAGTCCCCGGGAGGGGAGCCATGAACACTGAAGCTTTCTTT. Translation: CARSLVPGRGAMNTEAFF.

The rearrangement links TRBV9 to TRBJ1-3, with D hard to call. Deletions cut 3 bases from V and 8 bases from J, with 24 bases between. Germline V CDR1 and CDR2: SGDLS, YYNGEE. This CDR3 is built from 17 residues. The CDR3 reads CASSEEGEVTTEDTIYF. CDR3 DNA sequence: TGTGCCAGCAGCGAGGAGGGAGAGGTGACCACGGAGGACACCATATATTTT.

The chain carries TRBV5-6 and TRBJ2-7; D ambiguous. Per germline, CDR1 SGHDT and CDR2 YYEEEE. V was trimmed by 0 bases and J by 1 base, leaving 5 bases between them. This CDR3 has 13 amino acids. The CDR3 DNA reads TGTGCCAGCAGCTTGGCGGTGTCCTACGAGCAGTACTTC. Translation: CASSLAVSYEQYF.

This clone was counted between two and nine times. V usage is TRBV4-1 and J usage is TRBJ2-2; D gene ambiguous. The V end was cut by 1 base, the J end by 3 bases, with 6 bases between. The CDR3 is 14 residues long. Looked up from germline, CDR1 is MGHRA and CDR2 is YSYEKL. CDR3 protein: CASSQVGHTGELFF. The DNA of the CDR3 is TGCGCCAGCAGCCAAGTTGGGCACACCGGGGAGCTGTTTTTT.

This chain connects TRBV28 to TRBJ1-3; a possible D gene is TRBD1 (6 bases). Looked up from germline, CDR1 is MDHEN and CDR2 is SYDVKM. The CDR3 sequence is 16 residues long. The ends were cut back, 2 bases at V and 0 bases at J, with 11 bases in the middle. Here the CDR3 DNA reads TGTGCCAGCAGTTTACCCCAGGGGTACTCTGGAAACACCATATATTTT. It translates to CASSLPQGYSGNTIYF.

The chain joins TRBV28 to TRBJ1-2; D is unclear. The CDR3 has 14 amino acids. Per the germline V gene, CDR1 is MDHEN and CDR2 is SYDVKM. Deletions cut 6 bases from V and 1 base from J, with 12 bases between. The CDR3 loop is CASRPSYYNYGYTF. In DNA, the CDR3 is TGTGCCAGCAGACCCTCATACTATAACTATGGCTACACCTTC.

The chain links TRBV11-2 to TRBJ2-1, with 8 bases identical to TRBD2. The V segment lost 5 bases and the J segment 7 bases; nucleotides outside the gene matches: 7. The germline V gene has CDR1 SGHAT and CDR2 FQNNGV. The CDR3 loop spans 14 amino acids. DNA for the CDR3: TGTGCCAGCAGCGCTGGACTAGCCGGTAATGAGCAGTTCTTC. Translated, it gives CASSAGLAGNEQFF.

This chain uses TRBV5-1 with TRBJ2-7, with 8 bases matching TRBD1. The CDR3 totals 15 residues. V lost 4 bases to trimming and J lost 3 bases; unmatched junction nucleotides: 9. Per the germline V gene, CDR1 is SGHRS and CDR2 is YFSETQ. The CDR3 region is CASSVFSGTGYEQYF. The CDR3 DNA reads TGCGCCAGCAGCGTCTTTTCGGGGACAGGCTACGAGCAGTACTTC.

This clone was picked up one time. The genes are TRBV4-1 and TRBJ2-3; D is unresolved. The germline V gene encodes CDR1 MGHRA and CDR2 YSYEKL. Trimming stripped 0 bases from V and 4 bases from J, with 11 bases between. The CDR3 totals 15 residues. CDR3 sequence (DNA): TGCGCCAGCAGCCAAGAGAGGTTGCTATCAGATACGCAGTATTTT. Protein sequence: CASSQERLLSDTQYF.

The table lists this clone with a count of one. The rearrangement joins TRBV27 to TRBJ2-1; TRBD2 agrees at 12 bases. The germline CDR1 and CDR2 sequences are MNHEY and SMNVEV (reference sequence). The CDR3 is 15 residues long. Trimming at V came to 5 bases and at J to 6 bases, leaving 5 bases not matched to a gene. The CDR3 DNA sequence: TGTGCCAGCAGTAGTCTAGCGGGGGGGCCCAATGAGCAGTTCTTC. Residues: CASSSLAGGPNEQFF.

This chain joins TRBV18 and TRBJ2-1; 8 nucleotides match TRBD1. V lost 5 bases, J lost 5 bases, and 8 bases stayed unmatched. This CDR3 is built from 15 residues. The germline V gene has CDR1 KGHSH and CDR2 LQKENI. The chain's CDR3 is CASSSVPDRDNEQFF. As DNA, the CDR3 is TGTGCCAGCTCATCGGTTCCGGACAGGGACAATGAGCAGTTCTTC. Looking up the rest from reference TRBV18 and TRBJ2-1 gives the full variable domain: NAGVMQNPRHLVRRRGQEARLRCSPMKGHSHVYWYRQLPEEGLKFMVYLQKENIIDESGMPKERFSAEFPKEGPSILRIQQVVRGDSAAYFCASSSVPDRDNEQFFGPGTRLTVL.

The V and J genes are TRBV30 and TRBJ1-5, with D tentatively TRBD1 (6 bases). This CDR3 has 16 residues. Trimming took 3 bases from V and 0 from J, leaving 15 bases between them. Germline V gene sequence: CDR1 GTSNPN, CDR2 SVGIG (reference sequence). CDR3 sequence (DNA): TGTGCCTGGAGCTCAGGGGTCGGGCATAGCAATCAGCCCCAGCATTTT. It is translated as CAWSSGVGHSNQPQHF.

This clone was recorded a few times. In the same sample, other DNA sequences code for this CDR3. The V and J genes are TRBV5-8 and TRBJ1-1; D ambiguous. The CDR3 totals 13 residues. V lost 5 bases, J lost 3 bases, and 11 bases lay in between. Per the germline V gene, CDR1 is SGHTS and CDR2 is YDEGEE. CDR3 sequence: CASRNSIDTEAFF. As DNA, the CDR3 is TGTGCCAGCAGAAATTCAATTGACACTGAAGCTTTCTTT.

This chain uses TRBV9 with TRBJ1-4; the match to TRBD1 covers 9 bases. This CDR3 comprises 12 residues. Germline values: CDR1 SGDLS, CDR2 YYNGEE. Trimming at V came to 5 bases and at J to 17 bases, leaving 10 bases not matched to a gene. This CDR3 is CASSDTGGPVFF. The CDR3 nucleotides are TGTGCCAGCAGTGATACAGGGGGCCCCGTTTTTTTT.

This chain connects TRBV18 to TRBJ1-2; TRBD1 is a possible D gene (6 bases). This CDR3 is built from 14 residues. Germline lookup yields CDR1 KGHSH and CDR2 LQKENI. Trimming cost V 2 bases and J 7 bases, with 14 bases left between them. The CDR3 sequence is CASSPVPGDSGYTF. The CDR3 DNA is TGTGCCAGCTCACCAGTCCCAGGGGATAGTGGCTACACCTTC.

A word on this clone: In this CDR3 the conserved last residue, phenylalanine or tryptophan, is missing, so a read error is likely. The DNA is omitted, as the CDR3 cannot be located on it reliably, and the CDR3 follows TCRdb's listing. The V and J genes are TRBV28 and TRBJ2-7; TRBD1 is taken as the D call from the table, unchecked against the DNA. Ends included, the CDR3 has 11 residues. Germline CDR1 reads MDHEN; CDR2 reads SYDVKM. CDR3 loop: CASVGTGEFGL.

The chain joins TRBV6-5 to TRBJ2-5; the D gene is possibly TRBD2 (5 bases). The V and J ends lost 6 bases and 5 bases respectively, with 10 bases between them. Germline V gives CDR1 MNHEY, CDR2 SVGAGI. This CDR3 region has 12 residues. This CDR3 is CASRLVGETQYF. Here the CDR3 DNA reads TGTGCCAGCAGACTAGTAGGTGAGACCCAGTACTTC.

V is TRBV5-1 and J is TRBJ1-4; a weak D match, TRBD1 (5 bases). V was shortened by 7 bases and J by 2 bases, with 15 bases between the two germline ends. This CDR3 has 15 amino acids. CDR1 and CDR2 (germline): SGHRS, YFSETQ. CDR3 nucleotides: TGCGCCAGCCAATGGGGTTCAGGGACTAATGAAAAACTGTTTTTT. Its translation is CASQWGSGTNEKLFF.

The chain couples TRBV19 to TRBJ1-1, with D tentatively TRBD1 (5 bases). V was cut by 4 bases and J by 7 bases, with 19 bases left in between. The germline gives CDR1 LNHDA, CDR2 SQIVND (reference sequence). The CDR3 has 15 amino acids. This CDR3 is CASSTQGFSSDEAFF. The CDR3 bases are TGTGCCAGTAGTACGCAGGGTTTCAGTTCGGATGAAGCTTTCTTT.

This clone was seen many times. The V and J genes are TRBV6-4 and TRBJ2-2, with D unresolved. With 4 bases removed from V and 7 bases from J, the gap between germline ends came to 13 bases. The V gene's germline CDR1 is MRHNA and CDR2 SNTAGT. The CDR3 is 14 amino acids. The CDR3: CASSAEGGLGELFF. The CDR3 DNA is TGTGCCAGCAGTGCCGAAGGCGGCCTCGGGGAGCTGTTTTTT.

V gene TRBV4-1 combines with J gene TRBJ2-5, with 7 nucleotides matching TRBD2. CDR1 and CDR2 from the germline V gene are MGHRA and YSYEKL. The ends lost 0 bases at V and 7 bases at J; junction bases unmatched: 2. This CDR3 is 13 amino acids long. In DNA form, the CDR3 reads TGCGCCAGCAGCCAAGAGCGGGGGTGGACCCAGTACTTC. Residues: CASSQERGWTQYF.

V and J are TRBV27 and TRBJ1-1, with 7 bases that match TRBD1. The CDR3 is 15 amino acids. Germline values: CDR1 MNHEY, CDR2 SMNVEV (reference sequence). The ends lost 6 bases at V and 5 bases at J; junction bases unmatched: 12. The CDR3 here is CASRPRQGKRTEAFF. CDR3 nucleotide sequence: TGTGCCAGCAGGCCCCGACAGGGTAAAAGGACTGAAGCTTTCTTT.

The chain couples TRBV9 to TRBJ2-7; TRBD2 aligns across 11 bases. This CDR3 spans 15 amino acids. After removal of 4 bases from V and 2 bases from J, the junction contained 5 bases not matched to a gene. Per germline, CDR1 SGDLS and CDR2 YYNGEE. The CDR3 sequence is CASSLGLAGPYEQYF. In nucleotides, the CDR3 is TGTGCCAGCAGCTTAGGACTAGCGGGCCCCTACGAGCAGTACTTC.